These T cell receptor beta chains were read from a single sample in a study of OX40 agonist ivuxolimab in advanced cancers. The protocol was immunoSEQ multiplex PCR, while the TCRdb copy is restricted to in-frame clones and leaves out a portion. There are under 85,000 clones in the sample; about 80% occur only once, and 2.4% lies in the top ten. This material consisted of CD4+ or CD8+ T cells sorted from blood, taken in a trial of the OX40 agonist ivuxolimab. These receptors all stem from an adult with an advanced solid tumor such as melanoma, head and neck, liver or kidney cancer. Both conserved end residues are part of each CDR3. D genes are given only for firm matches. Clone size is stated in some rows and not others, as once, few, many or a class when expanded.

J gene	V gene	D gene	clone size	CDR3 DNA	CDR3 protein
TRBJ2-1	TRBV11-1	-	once	TGTGCCAGCAGCCCCCGGGAGAGGTACAATGAGCAGTTCTTC	CASSPRERYNEQFF
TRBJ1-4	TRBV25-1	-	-	TGTGCCAGCAGTGAATGGGGGGGGGCCGCGGATGAAAAACTGTTTTTT	CASSEWGGAADEKLFF
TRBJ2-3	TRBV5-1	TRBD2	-	TGCGCCAGCAGCTTGGCCCCTGGACTAGCGGGCACAGATACGCAGTATTTT	CASSLAPGLAGTDTQYF
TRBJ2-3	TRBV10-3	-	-	TGTGCCATCAGGGGGACCGGGGGGCCGAGCACAGATACGCAGTATTTT	CAIRGTGGPSTDTQYF
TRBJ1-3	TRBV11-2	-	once	TGTGCCAGCAGCTCTCAGGACAGCCCTGGAAACACCATATATTTT	CASSSQDSPGNTIYF
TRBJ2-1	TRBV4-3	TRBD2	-	TGCGCCAGCAGCCAAGTGACTAGCGGGAGGAACAATGAGCAGTTCTTC	CASSQVTSGRNNEQFF
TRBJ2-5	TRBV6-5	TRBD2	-	TGTGCCAGCAGTTACTCGTATCTAGCGGGACAAGAGACCCAGTACTTC	CASSYSYLAGQETQYF
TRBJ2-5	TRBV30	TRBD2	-	TGTGCCTGGAGTGTCCTAGCGGGCGGAGAGACCCAGTACTTC	CAWSVLAGGETQYF
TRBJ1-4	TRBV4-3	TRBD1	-	TGCGCCAGCAGCCAAGAAATGCGCTCGGAGGGGGCCCGTTTT	CASSQEMRSEGARF
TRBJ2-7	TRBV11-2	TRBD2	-	TGTGCCAGCAGCTTAGTAGCGGGGGGCCGTTACTACGAGCAGTACTTC	CASSLVAGGRYYEQYF